This TCR beta chain emerged from a study of shared clonotypes between healthy human individuals. Study-level points and caveats: Relative to clonotypes present in all four donors, those not shared had lower generation probabilities.

Genomic DNA per cell subset filled all wells of several immunoSEQ plates. The authors loaded about 200 ng DNA, 30,000 to 35,000 T cell genomes, into sorted-subset replicate PCRs. TCRdb keeps only in-frame clones here, not all; method: immunoSEQ multiplex PCR. The repertoire has some 580,000 clones, roughly 98% of them found once; the top ten carry 0.3%. Concerning this clone itself: Antigen specificity is unknown.

The CDR3 spans 15 residues. CDR1 is MGHRA, CDR2 YSYEKL, per germline. The V gene lost 1 base and the J gene lost 4 bases, with 11 bases spanning the gap. Naive CD8 cells comprised CD45RO-negative, CCR7-positively selected cells, excluding terminally differentiated effector memory CD45RA+ cells. Donors included only healthy HIV-negative adults lacking recent acute infections or vaccinations. The origin of this receptor is a man aged 25-45 years in good health. The chain uses TRBV4-1 and TRBJ1-5, with unresolved D. The sequenced sample consisted of naive CD8+ T cells sorted from blood. The CDR3 region is CASSQGVTGNQPQHF. The CDR3 bases are TGCGCCAGCAGCCAAGGGGTGACCGGGAATCAGCCCCAGCATTTT.